These T cell receptor beta chains were read from a single sample in a study of blood T cell repertoires in COVID-19. Some clones are missing from TCRdb's copy, which holds only in-frame ones; the method was immunoSEQ multiplex PCR. Of 200,000 to 250,000 clones listed, about four fifths are singletons. What was sequenced was PBMCs or T cells enriched from blood (not recorded which). Receptor source: a man aged 55 to 70 who had recovered from COVID-19. The CDR3 runs from the conserved cysteine through the conserved F or W. Each record gives: CDR3 protein, CDR3 DNA, J gene, V gene, D gene, clone size. A D gene is named only where the DNA matches it firmly. The size of a clone is reported for some rows only, either as once, few or many, or as a class for expanded clones.

CDR3 protein: CASSLDRGQETQYF
CDR3 DNA: TGTGCCAGCAGCTTGGACAGGGGGCAAGAGACCCAGTACTTC
J gene: TRBJ2-5
V gene: TRBV7-9
D gene: TRBD1
clone size: -

CDR3 protein: CASSPGQGANYGYTF
CDR3 DNA: TGCGCCAGCAGCCCGGGACAGGGGGCGAACTATGGCTACACCTTC
J gene: TRBJ1-2
V gene: TRBV5-1
D gene: TRBD1
clone size: -

CDR3 protein: CASSSTGGSGELFF
CDR3 DNA: TGTGCTAGCAGCTCGACAGGGGGGTCCGGGGAGCTGTTTTTT
J gene: TRBJ2-2
V gene: TRBV7-7
D gene: TRBD1
clone size: -

CDR3 protein: CASSPSTDTQYF
CDR3 DNA: TGTGCCAGCAGCCCTAGCACAGATACGCAGTATTTT
J gene: TRBJ2-3
V gene: TRBV7-8
D gene: -
clone size: -

CDR3 protein: CASSLTGWGYEQYF
CDR3 DNA: TGTGCCAGCAGTTTGACAGGTTGGGGCTACGAGCAGTACTTC
J gene: TRBJ2-7
V gene: TRBV28
D gene: -
clone size: -

CDR3 protein: CASSLSSVQETQYF
CDR3 DNA: TGTGCCAGCAGCCTCTCTTCGGTCCAAGAGACCCAGTACTTC
J gene: TRBJ2-5
V gene: TRBV11-2
D gene: -
clone size: once

CDR3 protein: CASSPTAGKNIQYF
CDR3 DNA: TGTGCCAGCAGCCCCACGGCAGGGAAAAACATTCAGTACTTC
J gene: TRBJ2-4
V gene: TRBV21-1
D gene: -
clone size: -

CDR3 protein: CSASGPRTGTYEQYF
CDR3 DNA: TGCAGTGCTAGTGGGCCAAGGACAGGGACCTACGAGCAGTACTTC
J gene: TRBJ2-7
V gene: TRBV20-1
D gene: TRBD1
clone size: few

CDR3 protein: CASSFQGGEEQYF
CDR3 DNA: TGTGCCAGCAGTTTTCAGGGCGGCGAGGAGCAGTACTTC
J gene: TRBJ2-7
V gene: TRBV12-3/TRBV12-4
D gene: -
clone size: -

CDR3 protein: CATKLRGNTEAFF
CDR3 DNA: TGTGCCACCAAGCTGAGAGGGAACACTGAAGCTTTCTTT
J gene: TRBJ1-1
V gene: TRBV5-8
D gene: -
clone size: once

CDR3 protein: CASSPWGQGFGYGYTF
CDR3 DNA: TGTGCCAGCAGCCCCTGGGGACAGGGTTTTGGCTATGGCTACACCTTC
J gene: TRBJ1-2
V gene: TRBV3-1/TRBV3-2
D gene: TRBD1
clone size: -

CDR3 protein: CASSLVAGGLSYNEQFF
CDR3 DNA: TGCGCCAGCAGCTTGGTAGCAGGCGGGCTCTCCTACAATGAGCAGTTCTTC
J gene: TRBJ2-1
V gene: TRBV5-1
D gene: -
clone size: few

CDR3 protein: CASSQGGLAGFTDTQYF
CDR3 DNA: TGCGCCAGCAGCCAAGGGGGACTAGCGGGGTTCACAGATACGCAGTATTTT
J gene: TRBJ2-3
V gene: TRBV4-3
D gene: TRBD2
clone size: -

CDR3 protein: CASSLVSSSTDTQYF
CDR3 DNA: TGTGCCAGCAGCTTAGTGAGTTCAAGCACAGATACGCAGTATTTT
J gene: TRBJ2-3
V gene: TRBV7-2
D gene: -
clone size: once

CDR3 protein: CASSPGQGANYGYTF
CDR3 DNA: TGCGCCAGCAGCCCTGGACAGGGGGCGAACTATGGCTACACCTTC
J gene: TRBJ1-2
V gene: TRBV4-3
D gene: TRBD1
clone size: -

CDR3 protein: CASSFGVVYGYTF
CDR3 DNA: TGTGCCAGCAGTTTCGGGGTAGTCTATGGCTACACCTTC
J gene: TRBJ1-2
V gene: TRBV12-3/TRBV12-4
D gene: -
clone size: -

CDR3 protein: CASSLLLSSTDTQYF
CDR3 DNA: TGTGCCAGCAGCTTACTTCTTTCTAGCACAGATACGCAGTATTTT
J gene: TRBJ2-3
V gene: TRBV7-6
D gene: -
clone size: once

CDR3 protein: CASSPLPGQVNSPLHF
CDR3 DNA: TGTGCCAGCAGTCCGTTGCCGGGACAGGTTAATTCACCCCTCCACTTT
J gene: TRBJ1-6
V gene: TRBV27
D gene: TRBD1
clone size: -

CDR3 protein: CASSSTGEPLHF
CDR3 DNA: TGTGCCAGCAGTTCAACAGGGGAACCCCTCCACTTT
J gene: TRBJ1-6
V gene: TRBV6-5
D gene: TRBD1
clone size: once

CDR3 protein: CASSIAGAYGYTF
CDR3 DNA: TGTGCCAGCAGCATAGCAGGGGCCTATGGCTACACCTTC
J gene: TRBJ1-2
V gene: TRBV7-2
D gene: -
clone size: -

CDR3 protein: CASSLALLGGENTDTQYF
CDR3 DNA: TGTGCCAGCAGCTTAGCGCTATTGGGTGGAGAGAACACAGATACGCAGTATTTT
J gene: TRBJ2-3
V gene: TRBV7-8
D gene: -
clone size: -

CDR3 protein: CASSLGNLYSNQPQHF
CDR3 DNA: TGTGCCAGCAGCTTGGGTAATCTTTATAGCAATCAGCCCCAGCATTTT
J gene: TRBJ1-5
V gene: TRBV5-5
D gene: -
clone size: -

CDR3 protein: CASVPWGVKGNQPQHF
CDR3 DNA: TGTGCCAGTGTCCCGTGGGGGGTCAAAGGAAATCAGCCCCAGCATTTT
J gene: TRBJ1-5
V gene: TRBV19
D gene: -
clone size: -

CDR3 protein: CASSVSGGIYNEQFF
CDR3 DNA: TGTGCCAGTAGTGTTTCCGGGGGGATCTACAATGAGCAGTTCTTC
J gene: TRBJ2-1
V gene: TRBV19
D gene: TRBD2
clone size: -

CDR3 protein: CATSDLGGGYNEQFF
CDR3 DNA: TGTGCCACCAGTGATTTAGGGGGGGGGTACAATGAGCAGTTCTTC
J gene: TRBJ2-1
V gene: TRBV24-1
D gene: -
clone size: -

CDR3 protein: CASSLAPPLAGVGGANVLTF
CDR3 DNA: TGTGCCAGCAGCTTAGCCCCTCCACTAGCGGGGGTGGGTGGGGCCAACGTCCTGACTTTC
J gene: TRBJ2-6
V gene: TRBV7-2
D gene: TRBD2
clone size: -

CDR3 protein: CASSAVKLGQGSSYNSPLHF
CDR3 DNA: TGTGCCAGCAGTGCGGTCAAGTTGGGACAGGGCAGCTCCTATAATTCACCCCTCCACTTT
J gene: TRBJ1-6
V gene: TRBV2
D gene: TRBD1
clone size: -

CDR3 protein: CASSSPTVFDETQYF
CDR3 DNA: TGTGCCAGCAGCTCGCCGACAGTTTTTGATGAGACCCAGTACTTC
J gene: TRBJ2-5
V gene: TRBV7-6
D gene: -
clone size: -

CDR3 protein: CASSIDGRGQPQHF
CDR3 DNA: TGTGCCAGTAGTATAGATGGAAGAGGTCAGCCCCAGCATTTT
J gene: TRBJ1-5
V gene: TRBV19
D gene: -
clone size: -

CDR3 protein: CASSPTQGNYTF
CDR3 DNA: TGTGCCAGCTCACCCACACAGGGTAACTACACCTTC
J gene: TRBJ1-2
V gene: TRBV18
D gene: -
clone size: -

CDR3 protein: CASSLVPRAGANVLTF
CDR3 DNA: TGTGCCAGCAGCTTGGTGCCCCGAGCTGGGGCCAACGTCCTGACTTTC
J gene: TRBJ2-6
V gene: TRBV5-6
D gene: -
clone size: -

CDR3 protein: CASTEDWGTDYNEQFF
CDR3 DNA: TGTGCCAGTACGGAGGATTGGGGGACAGATTACAATGAGCAGTTCTTC
J gene: TRBJ2-1
V gene: TRBV19
D gene: TRBD1
clone size: -

CDR3 protein: CASSGVDLGYGYTF
CDR3 DNA: TGTGCCAGCAGCGGAGTGGATTTAGGCTATGGCTACACCTTC
J gene: TRBJ1-2
V gene: TRBV2
D gene: -
clone size: -

CDR3 protein: CASSYVAGRGYGYTF
CDR3 DNA: TGTGCCAGCAGTTACGTGGCGGGACGAGGCTATGGCTACACCTTC
J gene: TRBJ1-2
V gene: TRBV6-6
D gene: -
clone size: -

CDR3 protein: CASSETANYGYTF
CDR3 DNA: TGTGCCAGCAGTGAAACAGCTAACTATGGCTACACCTTC
J gene: TRBJ1-2
V gene: TRBV25-1
D gene: -
clone size: -

CDR3 protein: CASSAVTGAAGANVLTF
CDR3 DNA: TGTGCCAGCAGCGCAGTGACAGGGGCGGCTGGGGCCAACGTCCTGACTTTC
J gene: TRBJ2-6
V gene: TRBV7-2
D gene: TRBD1
clone size: -

CDR3 protein: CASSLMRISGAEAFF
CDR3 DNA: TGTGCCAGCAGCTTAATGCGGATTTCGGGAGCTGAAGCTTTCTTT
J gene: TRBJ1-1
V gene: TRBV7-3
D gene: -
clone size: -

CDR3 protein: CASSQVRGGGALYTQYF
CDR3 DNA: TGCGCCAGCAGCCAGGTCCGTGGCGGGGGGGCCTTGTATACGCAGTATTTT
J gene: TRBJ2-3
V gene: TRBV4-3
D gene: TRBD2
clone size: once

CDR3 protein: CASRGSREQFF
CDR3 DNA: TGTGCCAGCAGGGGCTCTCGGGAGCAGTTCTTC
J gene: TRBJ2-1
V gene: TRBV6-5
D gene: -
clone size: once

CDR3 protein: CASSKRREATNEKLFF
CDR3 DNA: TGTGCCAGTAGTAAACGGAGAGAAGCAACTAATGAAAAACTGTTTTTT
J gene: TRBJ1-4
V gene: TRBV19
D gene: -
clone size: -

CDR3 protein: CASRPTSGGVNEQFF
CDR3 DNA: TGCGCCAGCAGACCCACTAGCGGGGGTGTGAATGAGCAGTTCTTC
J gene: TRBJ2-1
V gene: TRBV5-1
D gene: TRBD2
clone size: -

CDR3 protein: CASSSPGMGPIQETQYF
CDR3 DNA: TGCGCCAGCAGCTCTCCAGGAATGGGGCCAATACAAGAGACCCAGTACTTC
J gene: TRBJ2-5
V gene: TRBV5-1
D gene: -
clone size: -

CDR3 protein: CASSLMTGRANEKLFF
CDR3 DNA: TGTGCCAGCAGTCTTATGACAGGCCGGGCTAATGAAAAACTGTTTTTT
J gene: TRBJ1-4
V gene: TRBV28
D gene: -
clone size: -

CDR3 protein: CAWNNNRDTEAFF
CDR3 DNA: TGTGCCTGGAATAACAACAGGGACACTGAAGCTTTCTTT
J gene: TRBJ1-1
V gene: TRBV30
D gene: -
clone size: few

CDR3 protein: CASSVGPGGAYTEAFF
CDR3 DNA: TGTGCCAGCAGTGTCGGGCCAGGGGGCGCTTACACTGAAGCTTTCTTT
J gene: TRBJ1-1
V gene: TRBV2
D gene: TRBD1
clone size: -

CDR3 protein: CASSSRTGNTEAFF
CDR3 DNA: TGTGCCAGCAGTTCACGGACAGGGAACACTGAAGCTTTCTTT
J gene: TRBJ1-1
V gene: TRBV27
D gene: TRBD1
clone size: -

CDR3 protein: CASRNSNEKLFF
CDR3 DNA: TGTGCCAGCAGAAACAGTAATGAAAAACTGTTTTTT
J gene: TRBJ1-4
V gene: TRBV11-3
D gene: -
clone size: -

CDR3 protein: CASSASGATQETQYF
CDR3 DNA: TGTGCCAGCAGCGCTAGCGGGGCGACCCAAGAGACCCAGTACTTC
J gene: TRBJ2-5
V gene: TRBV2
D gene: TRBD2
clone size: -

CDR3 protein: CASSKTPSGGTGELFF
CDR3 DNA: TGTGCCAGCAGCAAAACGCCTAGCGGCGGGACCGGGGAGCTGTTTTTT
J gene: TRBJ2-2
V gene: TRBV7-9
D gene: TRBD2
clone size: -